A single count supports the clone carrying this T cell receptor beta chain. Its antigen remains unknown. A multiplex PCR was run with 60 Vbeta primers and 13 Jbeta primers. As processed by the authors: Later, an analysis found 65 million to 85 million unique TCR beta chains, and around 10 million of these were shared. The method was immunoSEQ multiplex PCR; TCRdb's version includes in-frame clones alone and lacks a portion of them. V, J and clone size derive from that table, while D and trimming were established from the DNA sequence. The sample shows approximately 160,000 clones, roughly 76% of them seen only once. The sample belongs to a study of cytomegalovirus exposure and HLA in healthy donors. The germline V and J ends were trimmed by 3 bases and 5 bases, with 14 bases remaining between them. Germline V gene sequence: CDR1 MDHEN, CDR2 SYDVKM. The length of the CDR3 is 14 residues. Overall study findings and caveats: Across donors, sequencing depth was assumed by presence/absence analyses to be roughly uniform.

This clonotype originated in a human donor in good health. The sequencing sample was made of PBMCs. This chain joins TRBV28 and TRBJ2-7; the D gene is possibly TRBD1 (5 bases). The CDR3 sequence: CASSLAGNFNEQYF. The CDR3 DNA reads as TGTGCCAGCAGTTTGGCAGGGAATTTCAACGAGCAGTACTTC.